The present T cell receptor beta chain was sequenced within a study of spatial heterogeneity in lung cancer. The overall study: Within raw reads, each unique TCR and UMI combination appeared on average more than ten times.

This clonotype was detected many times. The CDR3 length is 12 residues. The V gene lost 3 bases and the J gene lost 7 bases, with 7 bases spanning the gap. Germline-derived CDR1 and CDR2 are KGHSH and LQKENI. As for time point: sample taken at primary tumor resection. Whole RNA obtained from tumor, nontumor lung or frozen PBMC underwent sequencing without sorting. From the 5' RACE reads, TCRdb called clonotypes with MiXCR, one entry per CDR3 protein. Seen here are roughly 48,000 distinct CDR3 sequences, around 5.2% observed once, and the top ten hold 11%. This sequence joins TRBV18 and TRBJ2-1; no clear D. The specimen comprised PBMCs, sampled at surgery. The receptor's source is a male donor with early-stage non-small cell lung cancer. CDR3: CASSPQRNEQFF. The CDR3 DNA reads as TGTGCCAGCTCACCTCAAAGAAATGAGCAGTTCTTC. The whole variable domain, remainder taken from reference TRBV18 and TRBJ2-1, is NAGVMQNPRHLVRRRGQEARLRCSPMKGHSHVYWYRQLPEEGLKFMVYLQKENIIDESGMPKERFSAEFPKEGPSILRIQQVVRGDSAAYFCASSPQRNEQFFGPGTRLTVL.